The 29 T cell receptor beta chains presented below share a single source sample, sequenced in a study of cytomegalovirus exposure and HLA in healthy donors. The PCR ran on 60 Vbeta and 13 Jbeta primers. Clones were sequenced by immunoSEQ multiplex PCR, and TCRdb holds only the in-frame ones, with some missing. The sample has some 120,000 clones; about 80% are singletons. Input material: PBMCs. The receptor source for this set is a man under 40 in good health and CMV-seropositive.

The chain combines TRBV5-4 with TRBJ2-1, with D uncertain. Germline values: CDR1 SGHNT, CDR2 YYREEE (reference sequence). V was pared by 4 bases and J by 3 bases, with 17 bases between. The CDR3 covers 16 residues. The CDR3 is CASSPNGQEDYNEQFF. Written as DNA, the CDR3 is TGTGCCAGCAGCCCAAATGGGCAGGAAGACTACAATGAGCAGTTCTTC.

This chain uses TRBV19 with TRBJ2-7; TRBD1 agrees at 8 bases. This CDR3 is built from 14 residues. Germline CDR1 LNHDA, CDR2 SQIVND (reference sequence). The V segment lost 6 bases and the J segment 4 bases; nucleotides outside the gene matches: 8. CDR3: CASRPDRDQYEQYF. The DNA of the CDR3 is TGTGCCAGTAGACCGGACAGGGACCAATACGAGCAGTACTTC.

The V call is TRBV6-5, the J call TRBJ2-7; 11 bases match TRBD1. J gave up 5 bases and V 6 bases, and 3 bases lay outside the gene matches. The CDR3 is 13 amino acids. CDR1 is MNHEY, CDR2 SVGAGI, per germline. The CDR3 DNA reads TGTGCCAGCAGGAGGACAGGGGGCCACGAGCAGTACTTC. This gives the protein CASRRTGGHEQYF.

CDR3 in DNA: TGCGCCAGCAGTGAGTCCGACCCTTGGAGTACGCAGTATTTT. This gives the protein CASSESDPWSTQYF. The chain employs TRBV10-2 and TRBJ2-3, with unresolved D. V lost 0 bases and J lost 8, with 12 bases in between. From germline, CDR1 is WSHSY and CDR2 SAAADI. This CDR3 is built from 14 residues.

The chain recombines TRBV15 with TRBJ2-3; 7 nucleotides align to TRBD2. The V gene's germline CDR1 is LNHNV and CDR2 YYDKDF (reference sequence). The CDR3 loop spans 19 amino acids. V lost 0 bases and J lost 2; bases outside the gene matches: 14. The CDR3 coding sequence is TGTGCCACCAGCAGAGATGGATCCCGGGGGACTACAACCACAGATACGCAGTATTTT. The encoded protein is CATSRDGSRGTTTTDTQYF.

The genes are TRBV9 and TRBJ2-7, with TRBD1 matching 8 bases. J lost 6 bases, V lost 4 bases, and 9 bases had no gene match. The CDR3 is 14 amino acids. Germline CDR1 and CDR2: SGDLS and YYNGEE. Here the CDR3 DNA reads TGTGCCAGCAGCCTCAGGACAGGGTCAACCGAGCAGTACTTC. Protein sequence: CASSLRTGSTEQYF.

The genes are TRBV6-5 and TRBJ1-2; TRBD1 matches at 7 bases. CDR1 is MNHEY, CDR2 SVGAGI, per germline. The V segment lost 7 bases and the J segment 2 bases; nucleotides outside the gene matches: 7. The CDR3 runs to 14 residues. CDR3 protein: CASTKYRGNYGYTF. CDR3 nucleotides: TGTGCCAGCACAAAGTACAGGGGAAACTATGGCTACACCTTC.

This rearrangement joins TRBV7-2 to TRBJ2-7, with D possibly being TRBD1 (6 bases). The V end lost 5 bases, the J end lost 6 bases, and 11 bases lay between the germline ends. The CDR3 covers 12 residues. Germline V gene data show CDR1 as SGHTA and CDR2 as FQGNSA. Here the CDR3 DNA reads TGTGCCAGCAGCGGTCTAGGGGGCGAGCAGTACTTC. This gives the protein CASSGLGGEQYF.

The chain recombines TRBV7-8 with TRBJ2-7, with 10 bases identical to TRBD1. CDR1 is SGHVS, CDR2 FQNEAQ, per germline. V dropped 4 bases and J dropped 2; count of bases not matched to a gene: 8. The CDR3 extends over 16 amino acids. This chain's CDR3 is CASSSQTGQGAYEQYF. In DNA, the CDR3 is TGTGCCAGCAGCTCGCAAACTGGACAGGGGGCCTACGAGCAGTACTTC.

The chain carries TRBV7-3 and TRBJ2-5; the match to TRBD2 covers 7 bases. Unmatched junction bases numbered 5, after V lost 4 bases and J lost 3 bases. Per germline, CDR1 SGHTA and CDR2 FQGTGA. The CDR3 runs 14 residues. The CDR3 spells CASSSGLPKETQYF. The CDR3 coding sequence is TGTGCCAGCAGCTCGGGACTACCTAAAGAGACCCAGTACTTC.

V usage is TRBV9 and J usage is TRBJ2-1; possible D gene TRBD2, 5 bases. Trimming left V 0 bases short and J 4 bases short, with 11 bases between. Germline CDR1 is SGDLS and CDR2 is YYNGEE. The CDR3 covers 15 residues. The CDR3 spells CASSVAPAAYNEQFF. Written as DNA, the CDR3 is TGTGCCAGCAGCGTAGCCCCAGCGGCTTACAATGAGCAGTTCTTC.

The rearrangement links TRBV5-4 to TRBJ2-3, with 8 bases that match TRBD2. The CDR3 has 15 residues. Trimming cost V 4 bases and J 1 base; bases outside gene matches: 5. CDR1 is SGHNT and CDR2 is YYREEE in the germline V gene (reference sequence). DNA for the CDR3: TGTGCCAGCAGCAGAGAGACTAGCGGCACAGATACGCAGTATTTT. Translated: CASSRETSGTDTQYF.

This clone was found once. The V gene is TRBV6-5, the J gene TRBJ2-7; D unclear. Germline V gene data show CDR1 as MNHEY and CDR2 as SVGAGI. Trimming removed 8 bases from V and 3 bases from J, with 17 bases in between. The CDR3 sequence is 14 residues long. In DNA form, the CDR3 reads TGTGCCAGCTCCCCGTCGTCGGTTGGCTACGAGCAGTACTTC. It yields the protein CASSPSSVGYEQYF.

The chain combines TRBV18 with TRBJ2-2; 10 bases fit TRBD1. The CDR3 loop spans 19 amino acids. The ends lost 4 bases at V and 3 bases at J; junction bases unmatched: 14. Germline V gene lookup returns CDR1 KGHSH and CDR2 LQKENI. CDR3 in DNA: TGTGCCAGCTCACGCCCGAAGGGACAGGGGATCCTCCACACCGGGGAGCTGTTTTTT. This gives the protein CASSRPKGQGILHTGELFF.

This clone was seen a single time. V gene TRBV4-2 combines with J gene TRBJ2-7; weak D call: TRBD2 (5 bases). CDR1 and CDR2 from the germline V gene are LGHNA and YNFKEQ. V lost 0 bases and J lost 6, with 9 bases in between. The CDR3 is made up of 13 amino acids. CDR3 amino acids: CASSQDEGSEQYF. CDR3 nucleotide sequence: TGTGCCAGCAGCCAAGATGAGGGTTCCGAGCAGTACTTC.

For the CDR3, the DNA is TGTGCCAGCAGTGTGGGGACAGGGGCTTCGGATACGCAGTATTTT. Translated, it gives CASSVGTGASDTQYF. This chain joins TRBV6-4 and TRBJ2-3, with 10 nucleotides matching TRBD1. V lost 4 bases, J lost 6 bases, and 7 bases stayed unmatched. This CDR3 comprises 15 residues. CDR1 is MRHNA, CDR2 SNTAGT, per germline.

Concerning this clone itself: The DNA is left out, because the CDR3 cannot be placed on it with certainty; the CDR3 is given as TCRdb lists it. The chain uses TRBV21-1 and TRBJ2-3; the listed D gene, TRBD1, was not tested against the DNA. TRBV21-1 is termed a pseudogene. The CDR3 contains 15 residues when both ends are counted. The CDR3 spells CASSKVGAGTDTQYF.

V usage is TRBV11-2 and J usage is TRBJ1-5; 10 bases match TRBD1. Germline V lookup: CDR1 SGHAT, CDR2 FQNNGV. The CDR3 loop spans 17 amino acids. Unmatched junction bases numbered 9, after V lost 0 bases and J lost 7 bases. The CDR3 coding sequence is TGTGCCAGCAGCTTAGAGGCCCGGGACAGGGGTGAGCAGCCCCAGCATTTT. Translating it yields CASSLEARDRGEQPQHF.

The chain carries TRBV9 and TRBJ1-2, with TRBD1 matching over 12 bases. This CDR3 region has 17 residues. Germline V gene lookup returns CDR1 SGDLS and CDR2 YYNGEE. V trimming: 2 bases; J trimming: 3 bases; junction bases outside the gene matches: 8. The CDR3 DNA is TGTGCCAGCAGCGTTGGGACAGGGGGCGCTTCGGACTATGGCTACACCTTC. This sequence encodes CASSVGTGGASDYGYTF.

To note about this clone: An end of the junction does not agree with germline; a read error may underlie this. This rearrangement joins TRBV5-4 to TRBJ2-4, with 9 bases lining up with TRBD1. The CDR3 extends over 14 amino acids. CDR1 is SGHNT and CDR2 is YYREEE in the germline V gene (reference sequence). CDR3 region: CASSLDRGANSQYF. The DNA for the CDR3 is TGTGCCAGCAGCTTAGACAGGGGGGCAAACAGTCAGTACTTC.

This chain links TRBV19 with TRBJ2-2; 9 nucleotides line up with TRBD1. The V and J ends lost 6 bases and 7 bases, in that order; junction bases with no gene match: 12. Germline-derived CDR1 and CDR2 are LNHDA and SQIVND (reference sequence). The CDR3 extends over 16 amino acids. The CDR3, as DNA: TGTGCCAGTAGAGACCTGGGACAGGGTGGAAACGGGGAGCTGTTTTTT. Amino acid sequence: CASRDLGQGGNGELFF.

This chain uses TRBV4-2 with TRBJ2-3, with 8 bases identical to TRBD2. The ends lost 2 bases at V and 2 bases at J; junction bases unmatched: 15. CDR1 LGHNA and CDR2 YNFKEQ come from the germline V gene. CDR3 length equals 19 residues. The CDR3 here is CASSQLGHSGSPDTDTQYF. The DNA for the CDR3 is TGTGCCAGCAGCCAATTGGGGCACAGCGGGAGCCCCGACACAGATACGCAGTATTTT.

The chain uses TRBV9 and TRBJ2-2; 10 bases line up with TRBD1. Trimming removed 1 base from V and 5 bases from J; junction bases left unmatched: 5. The CDR3 runs 16 residues. CDR1 and CDR2 (germline): SGDLS, YYNGEE. The CDR3 sequence is CASSVRDRGRTGELFF. Here the CDR3 DNA reads TGTGCCAGCAGCGTACGGGACAGGGGTCGGACCGGGGAGCTGTTTTTT. Full variable domain (outside the CDR3, taken from reference TRBV9 and TRBJ2-2): DSGVTQTPKHLITATGQRVTLRCSPRSGDLSVYWYQQSLDQGLQFLIQYYNGEERAKGNILERFSAQQFPDLHSELNLSSLELGDSALYFCASSVRDRGRTGELFFGEGSRLTVL.

Worth noting for this clone: One end of the junction fails to match germline, which may point to a read error. This chain links TRBV29-1 with TRBJ2-7; TRBD2 matches at 13 bases. This CDR3 comprises 16 residues. Germline CDR1 reads SQVTM; CDR2 reads ANQGSEA. The CDR3 nucleotides are TGCAGCGTAGAAGGGACTAGCGGGGATAGTTCCTACGAGCAGTACTTC. Protein sequence: CSVEGTSGDSSYEQYF.

This chain links TRBV6-1 with TRBJ2-7; weak D call: TRBD1 (6 bases). The CDR3 loop spans 16 amino acids. CDR1 is MNHNS and CDR2 is SASEGT in the germline V gene. Trimming stripped 1 base from V and 0 bases from J, with 13 bases between. The CDR3, as DNA: TGTGCCAGCAGTGAAGAGACAGGTGGAGGCTCCTACGAGCAGTACTTC. It encodes CASSEETGGGSYEQYF.

V and J are TRBV6-6 and TRBJ1-4, with TRBD1 matching 7 bases. From germline, CDR1 is MNHNY and CDR2 SVGAGI (reference sequence). The CDR3 spans 15 residues. Germline trimming cut 0 bases from V and 11 bases from J; bases unmatched to any gene: 9. As DNA, the CDR3 is TGTGCCAGCAGTTACTCAGGGCAGCAGGGGGTGAAACTGTTTTTT. Protein: CASSYSGQQGVKLFF.

The CDR3 nucleotides are TGTGCCAGCAGCTCCCGGACTAGCGGGAGGGCCGAGCAGTACTTC. This codes for CASSSRTSGRAEQYF. The V gene is TRBV7-3, the J gene TRBJ2-5; 15 positions agree with TRBD2. The DNA end is a closer match to TRBJ2-7, so the J assignment may be wrong. The CDR3 spans 15 residues. Per the germline V gene, CDR1 is SGHTA and CDR2 is FQGTGA.

The chain links TRBV27 to TRBJ2-5; 7 bases are shared with TRBD2. V shed 5 bases, J shed 0 bases, and the junction held 15 bases outside the gene matches. Germline CDR1 reads MNHEY; CDR2 reads SMNVEV (reference sequence). The CDR3 covers 18 residues. The CDR3 DNA reads TGTGCCAGCAGTCTACTAGGATTGGGGCGGGAGCACCAAGAGACCCAGTACTTC. Translating gives CASSLLGLGREHQETQYF.

This chain links TRBV7-2 with TRBJ2-1, with D perhaps TRBD1 (5 bases). The CDR3 is made up of 11 amino acids. CDR1 is SGHTA and CDR2 is FQGNSA in the germline V gene. V lost 1 base and J 15 bases, leaving 10 bases between the germline ends. CDR3 nucleotides: TGTGCCAGCAGCTTAGGACAGTGGCTGTTCTTC. Its protein product is CASSLGQWLFF.